The T cell receptor beta chain under discussion was sequenced for a study of blood T cell repertoires in COVID-19. Study summary: PBMCs, B-cell-depleted T cells, or T cells were the source of the cDNA or gDNA that made up the material.

The CDR3 sequence is 19 residues long. The V gene's germline CDR1 is SEHNR and CDR2 FQNEAQ (reference sequence). V lost 6 bases, J lost 5 bases, and 23 bases stayed unmatched. Authors' processing steps: Reference gene primer amplification gave nucleated cell count estimates. Method: immunoSEQ multiplex PCR; TCRdb's copy keeps in-frame clones and lacks some. Clonal size and the V and J genes are those of that table, whereas D and trimming came from the DNA. The repertoire includes more than 200,000 clones, 75% to 85% of them detected once, and 6.5% to 9% sits in the top ten. Adults between roughly 18 and 89 years of age took part from approximately 24 US areas. Clinical history reported by participants formed the basis on which cohorts were assigned.

Sequencing was done on a sample of PBMCs or T cells enriched from blood (not recorded which). This TCR came from a woman in her thirties or forties with acute COVID-19. V usage is TRBV7-9 and J usage is TRBJ2-7, with TRBD1 matching over 9 bases. The CDR3 DNA is TGTGCCAGCAGTCGGGGACAGGGACAACCCTGGGGATTTTTCGACGAGCAGTACTTC. Encoded protein: CASSRGQGQPWGFFDEQYF.